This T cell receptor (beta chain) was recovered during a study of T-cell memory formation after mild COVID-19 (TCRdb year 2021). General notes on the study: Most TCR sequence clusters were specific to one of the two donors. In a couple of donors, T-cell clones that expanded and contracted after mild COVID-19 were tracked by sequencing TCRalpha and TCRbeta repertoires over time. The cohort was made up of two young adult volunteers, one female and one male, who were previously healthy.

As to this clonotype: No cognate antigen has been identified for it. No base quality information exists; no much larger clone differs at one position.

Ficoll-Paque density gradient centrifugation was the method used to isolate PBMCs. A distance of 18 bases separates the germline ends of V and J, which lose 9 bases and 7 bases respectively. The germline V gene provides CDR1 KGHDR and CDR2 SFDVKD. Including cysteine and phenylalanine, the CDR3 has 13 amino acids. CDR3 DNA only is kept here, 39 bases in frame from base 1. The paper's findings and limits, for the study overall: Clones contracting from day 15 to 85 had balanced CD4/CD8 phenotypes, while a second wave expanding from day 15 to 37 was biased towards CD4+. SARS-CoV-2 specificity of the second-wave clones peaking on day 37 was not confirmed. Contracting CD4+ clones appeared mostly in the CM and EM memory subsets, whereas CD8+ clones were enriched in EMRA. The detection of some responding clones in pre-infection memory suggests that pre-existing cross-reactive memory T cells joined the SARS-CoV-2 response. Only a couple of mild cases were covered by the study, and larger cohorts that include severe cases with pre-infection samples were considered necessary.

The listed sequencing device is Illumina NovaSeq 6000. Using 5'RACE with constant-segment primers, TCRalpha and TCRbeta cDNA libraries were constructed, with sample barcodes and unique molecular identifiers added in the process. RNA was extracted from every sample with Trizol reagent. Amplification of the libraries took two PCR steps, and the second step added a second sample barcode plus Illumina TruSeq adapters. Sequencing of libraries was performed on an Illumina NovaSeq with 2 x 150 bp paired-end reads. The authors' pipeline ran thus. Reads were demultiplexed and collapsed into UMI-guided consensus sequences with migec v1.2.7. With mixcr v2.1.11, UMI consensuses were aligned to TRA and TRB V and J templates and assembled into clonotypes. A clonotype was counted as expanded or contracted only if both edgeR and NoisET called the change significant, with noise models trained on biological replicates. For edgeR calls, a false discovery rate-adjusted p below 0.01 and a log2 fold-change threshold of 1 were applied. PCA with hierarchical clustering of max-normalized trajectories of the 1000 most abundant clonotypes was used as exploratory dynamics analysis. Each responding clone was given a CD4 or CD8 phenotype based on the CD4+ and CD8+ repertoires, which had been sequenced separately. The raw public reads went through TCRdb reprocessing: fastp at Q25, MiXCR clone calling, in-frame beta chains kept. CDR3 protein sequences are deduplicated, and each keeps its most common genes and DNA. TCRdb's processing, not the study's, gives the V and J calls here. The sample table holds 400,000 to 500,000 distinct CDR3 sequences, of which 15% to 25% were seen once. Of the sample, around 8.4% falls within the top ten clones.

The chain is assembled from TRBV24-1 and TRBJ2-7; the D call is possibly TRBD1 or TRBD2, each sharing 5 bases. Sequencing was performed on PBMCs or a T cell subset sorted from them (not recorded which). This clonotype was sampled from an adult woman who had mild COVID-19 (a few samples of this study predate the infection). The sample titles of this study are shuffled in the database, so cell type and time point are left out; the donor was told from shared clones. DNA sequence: TGTGCCACCGCAACTTGGGAAGGGGAGGAGCAGTACTTC. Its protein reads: CATATWEGEEQYF.